Below, 3 T cell receptor beta chains from the same sample are listed, as sequenced in a study of glioma-infiltrating T cells. Using RNA template, CDR3s of TCR alpha and beta were amplified with iRepertoire arm-PCR. TCRdb processed the multiplex PCR reads anew with MiXCR; each CDR3 protein has one entry. The sample contains fewer than 200,000 distinct CDR3 sequences, more than 25% of which appear only once. The sequencing input was glioma tissue, nonneoplastic brain tissue, or PBMCs (not recorded which). The receptors shown here come from a human donor with low-grade glioma or glioblastoma, undergoing nonglioma brain surgery, or in good health (not recorded which).

The chain carries TRBV9 and TRBJ2-7; possibly TRBD1 for D (5 bases). This CDR3 spans 13 amino acids. The V gene's germline CDR1 is SGDLS and CDR2 YYNGEE. The ends were cut back, 0 bases at V and 1 base at J, with 5 bases in the middle. The CDR3, as DNA: TGTGCCAGCAGCGTAGAGGGGTCCTACGAGCAGTACTTC. Translation: CASSVEGSYEQYF.

Many counts were recorded for this clonotype. V gene TRBV6-4 combines with J gene TRBJ1-1; weak D call: TRBD1 (5 bases). Trimming pared 6 bases from V and 0 bases from J, leaving 8 bases between. Per the germline V gene, CDR1 is MRHNA and CDR2 is SNTAGT. The CDR3 loop spans 13 amino acids. This chain's CDR3 is CASSTQVNTEAFF. The CDR3 DNA reads TGTGCCAGCAGCACACAGGTGAACACTGAAGCTTTCTTT.

The chain combines TRBV7-9 with TRBJ2-1, with unresolved D. The V end lost 4 bases, the J end lost 6 bases, and 10 bases lay between the germline ends. The germline V gene encodes CDR1 SEHNR and CDR2 FQNEAQ (reference sequence). The CDR3 is made up of 13 amino acids. The CDR3 DNA follows: TGTGCCAGCAGCTCGCGTGAGACCAATGAGCAGTTCTTC. Translated, it gives CASSSRETNEQFF.